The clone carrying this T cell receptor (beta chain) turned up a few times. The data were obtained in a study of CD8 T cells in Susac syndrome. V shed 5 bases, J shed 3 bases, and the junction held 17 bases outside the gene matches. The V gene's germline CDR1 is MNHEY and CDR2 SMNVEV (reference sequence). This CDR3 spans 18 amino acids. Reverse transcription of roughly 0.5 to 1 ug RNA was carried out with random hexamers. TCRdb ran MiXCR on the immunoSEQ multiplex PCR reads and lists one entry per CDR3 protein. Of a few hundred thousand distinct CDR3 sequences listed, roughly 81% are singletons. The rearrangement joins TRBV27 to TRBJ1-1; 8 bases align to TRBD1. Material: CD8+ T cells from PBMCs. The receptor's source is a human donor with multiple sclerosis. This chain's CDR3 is CASSPNTGGLRWYTEAFF. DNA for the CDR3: TGTGCCAGCAGTCCAAACACAGGGGGGCTTCGGTGGTACACTGAAGCTTTCTTT.